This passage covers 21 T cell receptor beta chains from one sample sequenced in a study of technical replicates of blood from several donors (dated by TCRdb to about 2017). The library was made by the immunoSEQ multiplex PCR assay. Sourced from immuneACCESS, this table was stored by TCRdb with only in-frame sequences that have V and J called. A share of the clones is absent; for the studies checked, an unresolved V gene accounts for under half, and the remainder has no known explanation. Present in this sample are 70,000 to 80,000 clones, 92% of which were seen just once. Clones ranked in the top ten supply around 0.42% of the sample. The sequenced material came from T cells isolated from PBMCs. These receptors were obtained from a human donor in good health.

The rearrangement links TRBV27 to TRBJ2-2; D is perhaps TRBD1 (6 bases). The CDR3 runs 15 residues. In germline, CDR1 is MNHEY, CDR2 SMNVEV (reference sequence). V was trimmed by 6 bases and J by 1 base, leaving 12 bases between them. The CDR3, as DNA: TGTGCCAGCAGCTCCGGGACACGGAACACCGGGGAGCTGTTTTTT. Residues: CASSSGTRNTGELFF.

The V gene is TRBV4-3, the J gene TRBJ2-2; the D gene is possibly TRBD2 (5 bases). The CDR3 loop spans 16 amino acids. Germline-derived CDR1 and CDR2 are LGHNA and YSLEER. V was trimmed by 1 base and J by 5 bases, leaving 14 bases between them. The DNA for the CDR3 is TGCGCCAGCAGCCAAGGCTGGAATCGGGGTACCGGGGAGCTGTTTTTT. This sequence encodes CASSQGWNRGTGELFF.

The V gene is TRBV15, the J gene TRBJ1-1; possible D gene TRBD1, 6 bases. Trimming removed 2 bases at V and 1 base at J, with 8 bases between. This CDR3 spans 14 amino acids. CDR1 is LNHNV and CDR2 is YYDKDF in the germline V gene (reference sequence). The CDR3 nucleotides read TGTGCCACCAGCAGACAGGACAGGAACACTGAAGCTTTCTTT. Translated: CATSRQDRNTEAFF.

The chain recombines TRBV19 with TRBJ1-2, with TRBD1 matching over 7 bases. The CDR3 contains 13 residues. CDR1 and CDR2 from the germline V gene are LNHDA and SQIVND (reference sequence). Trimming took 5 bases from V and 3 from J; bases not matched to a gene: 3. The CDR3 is CASSLGQYYGYTF. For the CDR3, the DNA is TGTGCCAGTAGTTTGGGACAGTACTATGGCTACACCTTC.

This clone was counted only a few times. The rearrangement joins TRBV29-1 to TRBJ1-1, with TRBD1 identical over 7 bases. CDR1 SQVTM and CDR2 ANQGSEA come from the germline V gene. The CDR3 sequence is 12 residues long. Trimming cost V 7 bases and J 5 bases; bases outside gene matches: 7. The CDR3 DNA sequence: TGCAGCGCCCACAGGGGAGGTACTGAAGCTTTCTTT. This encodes CSAHRGGTEAFF.

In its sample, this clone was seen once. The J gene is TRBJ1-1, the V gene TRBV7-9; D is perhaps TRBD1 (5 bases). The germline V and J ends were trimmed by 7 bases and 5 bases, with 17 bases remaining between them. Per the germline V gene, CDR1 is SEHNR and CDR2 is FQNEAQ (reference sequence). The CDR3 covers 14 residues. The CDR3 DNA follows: TGTGCCAGCAACGTGGGGGGGAGCGTTACTGAAGCTTTCTTT. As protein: CASNVGGSVTEAFF.

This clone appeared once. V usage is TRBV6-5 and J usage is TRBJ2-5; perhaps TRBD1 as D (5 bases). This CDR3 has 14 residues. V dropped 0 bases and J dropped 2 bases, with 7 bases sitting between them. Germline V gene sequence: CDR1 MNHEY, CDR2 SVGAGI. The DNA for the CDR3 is TGTGCCAGCAGTTACTCGAGACAGCAAGAGACCCAGTACTTC. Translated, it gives CASSYSRQQETQYF.

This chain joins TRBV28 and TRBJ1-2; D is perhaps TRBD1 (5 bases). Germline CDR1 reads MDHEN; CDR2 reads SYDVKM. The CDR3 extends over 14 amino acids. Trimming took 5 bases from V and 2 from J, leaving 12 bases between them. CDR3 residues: CASSGQVTNYGYTF. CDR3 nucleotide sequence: TGTGCCAGCAGTGGACAAGTCACCAACTATGGCTACACCTTC.

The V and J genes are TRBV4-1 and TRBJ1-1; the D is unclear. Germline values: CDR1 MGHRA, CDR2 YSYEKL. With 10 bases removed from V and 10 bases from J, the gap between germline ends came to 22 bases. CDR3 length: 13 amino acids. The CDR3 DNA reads TGCGCCACAATCGGATATTCGGCTCGGAGAGCTTTCTTT. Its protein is CATIGYSARRAFF.

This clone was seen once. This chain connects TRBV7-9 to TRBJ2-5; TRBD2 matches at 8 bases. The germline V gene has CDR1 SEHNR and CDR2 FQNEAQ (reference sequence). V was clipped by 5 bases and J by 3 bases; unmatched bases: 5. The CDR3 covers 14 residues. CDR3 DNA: TGTGCCAGCAGCGATTTACTAGCGGAAGAGACCCAGTACTTC. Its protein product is CASSDLLAEETQYF.

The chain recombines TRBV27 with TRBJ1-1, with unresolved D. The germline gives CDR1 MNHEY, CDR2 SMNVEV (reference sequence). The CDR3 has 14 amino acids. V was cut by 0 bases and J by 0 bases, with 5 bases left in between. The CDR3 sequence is CASSLSTVNTEAFF. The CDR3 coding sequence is TGTGCCAGCAGTTTATCGACTGTGAACACTGAAGCTTTCTTT.

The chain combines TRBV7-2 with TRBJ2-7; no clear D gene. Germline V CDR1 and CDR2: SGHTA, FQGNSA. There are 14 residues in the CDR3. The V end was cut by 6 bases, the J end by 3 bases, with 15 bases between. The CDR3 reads CASSIPNSFYEQYF. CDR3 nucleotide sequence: TGTGCCAGCAGTATTCCCAACAGTTTCTACGAGCAGTACTTC.

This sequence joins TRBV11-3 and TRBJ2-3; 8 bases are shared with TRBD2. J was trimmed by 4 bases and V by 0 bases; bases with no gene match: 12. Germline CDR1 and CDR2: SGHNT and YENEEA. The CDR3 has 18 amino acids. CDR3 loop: CASSLEAPQREFPDTQYF. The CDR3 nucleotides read TGTGCCAGCAGCTTAGAAGCCCCCCAGCGGGAGTTTCCAGATACGCAGTATTTT.

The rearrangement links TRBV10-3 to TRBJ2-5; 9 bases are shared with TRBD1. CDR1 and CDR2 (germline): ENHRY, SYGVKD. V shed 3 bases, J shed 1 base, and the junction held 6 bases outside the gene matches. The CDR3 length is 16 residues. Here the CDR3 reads CAISEGTGRGQETQYF. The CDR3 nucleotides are TGTGCCATCAGTGAAGGGACAGGGAGGGGCCAAGAGACCCAGTACTTC.

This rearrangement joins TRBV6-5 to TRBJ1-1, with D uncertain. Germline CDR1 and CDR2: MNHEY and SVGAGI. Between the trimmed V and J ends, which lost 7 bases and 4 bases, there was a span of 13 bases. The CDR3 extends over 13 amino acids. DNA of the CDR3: TGTGCCAGCACGCGGGGAGAGGGCACTGAAGCTTTCTTT. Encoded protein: CASTRGEGTEAFF.

The CDR3 spells CASSQSGSTTDTQYF. As DNA, the CDR3 is TGCGCCAGCAGCCAAAGCGGGAGTACCACAGATACGCAGTATTTT. The chain combines TRBV4-1 with TRBJ2-3, with 8 bases lining up with TRBD2. Germline CDR1 and CDR2: MGHRA and YSYEKL. Losses at the gene ends were 2 bases for V and 2 bases for J; bases not matched to a gene: 3. The CDR3 consists of 15 residues.

This CDR3 is CALLRLAVNHGELFF. CDR3 sequence (DNA): TGTGCCCTCCTAAGACTAGCGGTGAACCACGGGGAGCTGTTTTTT. The chain has TRBV6-1 and TRBJ2-2; 9 bases match TRBD2. This CDR3 is built from 15 residues. Trimming at V came to 11 bases and at J to 7 bases, leaving 14 bases not matched to a gene. CDR1 is MNHNS and CDR2 is SASEGT in the germline V gene.

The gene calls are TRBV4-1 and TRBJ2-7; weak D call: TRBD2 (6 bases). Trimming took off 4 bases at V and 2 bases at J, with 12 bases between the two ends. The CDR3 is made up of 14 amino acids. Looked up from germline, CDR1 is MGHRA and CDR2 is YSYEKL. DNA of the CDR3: TGCGCCAGCAGCCCGGCCGGAGGGGCCTACGAGCAGTACTTC. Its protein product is CASSPAGGAYEQYF.

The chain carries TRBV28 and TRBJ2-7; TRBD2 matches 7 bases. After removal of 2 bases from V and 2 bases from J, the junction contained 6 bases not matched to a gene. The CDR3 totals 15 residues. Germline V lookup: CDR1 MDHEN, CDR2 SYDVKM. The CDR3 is CASSLIGGVTYEQYF. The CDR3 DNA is TGTGCCAGCAGTTTAATTGGGGGGGTGACCTACGAGCAGTACTTC.

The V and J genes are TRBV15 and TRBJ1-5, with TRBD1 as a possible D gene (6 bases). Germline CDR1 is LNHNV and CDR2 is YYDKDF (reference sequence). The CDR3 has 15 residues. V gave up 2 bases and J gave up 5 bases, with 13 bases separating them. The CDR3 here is CATSRHQGSDQPQHF. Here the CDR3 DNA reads TGTGCCACCAGCAGACATCAGGGGTCGGATCAGCCCCAGCATTTT.

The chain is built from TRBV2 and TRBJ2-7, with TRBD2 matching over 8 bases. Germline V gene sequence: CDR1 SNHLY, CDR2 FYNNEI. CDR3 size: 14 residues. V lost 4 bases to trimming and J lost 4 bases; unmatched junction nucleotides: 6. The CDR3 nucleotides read TGTGCCAGCAGTGCGGGACTAGTCCTTTACGAGCAGTACTTC. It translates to CASSAGLVLYEQYF.